The 23 T cell receptor beta chains below come from one sample, sequenced in a study of blood T cells in healthy people across ages. A second PCR of about 7 to 12 cycles used a sample-barcoded 5' primer and a J-beta primer mix. TCRdb analysed the 5' RACE reads with MiXCR anew, one entry per CDR3 protein. This sample has some 1.5 million distinct CDR3 sequences, with 28% found just once. Sequencing was done on a sample of blood. The receptors originated from a woman aged 25 to 39 in good health.

This clonotype was seen more than once but under ten times. V and J are TRBV6-6 and TRBJ1-5; 9 bases line up with TRBD1. The CDR3 is 15 amino acids. From germline, CDR1 is MNHNY and CDR2 SVGAGI (reference sequence). V gave up 7 bases and J gave up 0 bases; unmatched junction bases: 4. The CDR3 protein is CASKRQGGSNQPQHF. The CDR3 bases are TGTGCCAGCAAGAGACAGGGGGGTAGCAATCAGCCCCAGCATTTT.

This clonotype was seen more than once but under ten times. The rearrangement joins TRBV27 to TRBJ1-2; 8 bases are shared with TRBD1. The germline CDR1 and CDR2 sequences are MNHEY and SMNVEV (reference sequence). J was trimmed by 7 bases and V by 5 bases; bases with no gene match: 9. This CDR3 is 14 amino acids long. The CDR3 coding sequence is TGTGCCAGCAGTCATGGTCCGGGACAGGCTGGCTACACCTTC. Encoded protein: CASSHGPGQAGYTF.

The chain uses TRBV7-9 and TRBJ1-2; D ambiguous. With 1 base removed from V and 0 bases from J, the gap between germline ends came to 9 bases. Germline CDR1 and CDR2: SEHNR and FQNEAQ (reference sequence). The length of the CDR3 is 15 residues. The CDR3, as DNA: TGTGCCAGCAGCTTAGTCGGGGAACCTAACTATGGCTACACCTTC. It encodes CASSLVGEPNYGYTF.

This clonotype was counted a few times. The chain joins TRBV5-6 to TRBJ2-6; 10 bases fit TRBD1. The V gene end was trimmed by 8 bases and the J gene end by 0 bases; junction bases not matched to a gene: 5. The CDR3 consists of 16 residues. Germline lookup yields CDR1 SGHDT and CDR2 YYEEEE. CDR3 protein: CARPGQGFSGANVLTF. The DNA of the CDR3 is TGTGCCAGACCGGGACAGGGGTTCTCTGGGGCCAACGTCCTGACTTTC.

The gene calls are TRBV20-1 and TRBJ2-1; D gene unclear. The J call may be in error: the DNA end matches TRBJ2-7 better. This CDR3 is built from 16 residues. Germline-derived CDR1 and CDR2 are DFQATT and SNEGSKA (reference sequence). The CDR3 DNA reads TGCAGTGCTAGAGATTCCTGGGTGACTCTCTACAATGAGCAGTACTTC. Translation gives CSARDSWVTLYNEQYF.

Only a few counts were recorded for this clonotype. The V call is TRBV7-2, the J call TRBJ1-6, with D unclear. The length of the CDR3 is 14 residues. Trimming shortened V by 0 bases and J by 7 bases, and 7 bases separated the two germline ends. The germline V gene has CDR1 SGHTA and CDR2 FQGNSA. This chain's CDR3 is CASSLARRNSPLHF. CDR3 in DNA: TGTGCCAGCAGCTTAGCCCGGAGAAATTCACCCCTCCACTTT.

This clonotype appeared many times. The chain has TRBV11-2 and TRBJ2-5; TRBD2 matches at 8 bases. V trimming: 3 bases; J trimming: 2 bases; junction bases outside the gene matches: 11. The CDR3 runs to 17 residues. Looked up from germline, CDR1 is SGHAT and CDR2 is FQNNGV. The CDR3 DNA reads TGTGCCAGCAGCTTGAGTCGGGCTAGCGGGTCACAAGAGACCCAGTACTTC. Its protein product is CASSLSRASGSQETQYF.

This clonotype was observed a few times. A much larger clone lies a single base off, so this may be a read error. This chain joins TRBV4-2 and TRBJ2-7, with TRBD1 identical over 9 bases. The CDR3 length is 16 residues. Germline-derived CDR1 and CDR2 are LGHNA and YNFKEQ. The CDR3 sequence is CASSQSDRGSSCEQYF. The CDR3 DNA reads as TGTGCCAGCAGCCAATCAGACAGGGGGAGCTCCTGCGAGCAGTACTTC.

A word on this clonotype: Given a much more abundant clone one base away, this may be a read error. The chain recombines TRBV4-1 with TRBJ1-5; D unclear. CDR1 and CDR2 (germline): MGHRA, YSYEKL. This CDR3 has 14 amino acids. This CDR3 is CTSSPGGLNQPQHF. CDR3 bases: TGCACCAGCAGCCCCGGAGGGTTAAATCAGCCCCAGCATTTT.

This clonotype was seen at least ten times. The V and J genes are TRBV20-1 and TRBJ2-5; 7 bases are shared with TRBD1. CDR3 length: 14 amino acids. Trimming cost V 1 base and J 3 bases; bases outside gene matches: 5. Germline CDR1 DFQATT, CDR2 SNEGSKA (reference sequence). The DNA for the CDR3 is TGCAGTGCTAGAGTGGCGACAGGGAAAGAGACCCAGTACTTC. Residues: CSARVATGKETQYF.

The table lists this clonotype with a few counts. The chain employs TRBV7-9 and TRBJ1-1; no clear D. The germline V gene encodes CDR1 SEHNR and CDR2 FQNEAQ (reference sequence). CDR3 size: 13 residues. Trimming took off 3 bases at V and 1 base at J, with 6 bases between the two ends. In DNA, the CDR3 is TGTGCCAGCAGCTTTATGGGGAACACTGAAGCTTTCTTT. This sequence encodes CASSFMGNTEAFF.

This clonotype was counted at least ten times. J is TRBJ1-2 and V is TRBV29-1, with 8 bases matching TRBD1. Germline V gene sequence: CDR1 SQVTM, CDR2 ANQGSEA. The CDR3 length is 14 residues. The ends lost 2 bases at V and 6 bases at J; junction bases unmatched: 8. The CDR3: CSVELDRVFNGYTF. CDR3 in DNA: TGCAGCGTTGAACTGGACAGGGTATTCAATGGCTACACCTTC.

The V and J genes are TRBV5-5 and TRBJ2-3; a weak D match, TRBD1 (5 bases). Trimming removed 0 bases from V and 1 base from J, with 9 bases in between. The CDR3 has 15 residues. Germline CDR1 is SGHKS and CDR2 is YYEKEE (reference sequence). Written as DNA, the CDR3 is TGTGCCAGCAGCTTGGTCGTCAGGGGCACAGATACGCAGTATTTT. This encodes CASSLVVRGTDTQYF.

The chain joins TRBV21-1 to TRBJ2-1; TRBD2, the D gene given by the table, was not confirmed from the DNA. TRBV21-1 is a documented pseudogene. This CDR3 is 14 amino acids long. The CDR3 DNA is TGTGCCAGCAGCGCCTGCACTAGGGCCCATAGGCAGTTCTTC. This codes for CASSACTRAHRQFF.

Here the CDR3 DNA reads TGTGCCACCAGCAGAGATGGCAGGAGGAACACTGAAGCTTTCTTT. Its protein is CATSRDGRRNTEAFF. The J gene is TRBJ1-1, the V gene TRBV15; no clear D gene. The germline V and J ends were trimmed by 0 bases and 1 base, with 9 bases remaining between them. The germline V gene has CDR1 LNHNV and CDR2 YYDKDF (reference sequence). This CDR3 spans 15 amino acids.

This chain connects TRBV4-1 to TRBJ2-7, with D perhaps TRBD2 (5 bases). CDR3 length equals 14 residues. CDR1 MGHRA and CDR2 YSYEKL come from the germline V gene. The ends were cut back, 1 base at V and 1 base at J, with 8 bases in the middle. Here the CDR3 reads CASSQGETSYEQYF. DNA for the CDR3: TGCGCCAGCAGCCAAGGGGAGACTTCCTACGAGCAGTACTTC.

The table lists this clonotype with a few counts. The rearrangement joins TRBV27 to TRBJ1-2, with a possible D match to TRBD1 (6 bases). Germline V CDR1 and CDR2: MNHEY, SMNVEV (reference sequence). Trimming left V 6 bases short and J 7 bases short, with 12 bases between. CDR3 length: 12 amino acids. CDR3 sequence reads: CASSRPGVGYTF. The CDR3 DNA reads TGTGCCAGCAGCCGACCAGGGGTTGGCTACACCTTC.

On this clonotype itself: A much larger clone is a single base away; this may be a read error. V usage is TRBV4-1 and J usage is TRBJ2-1, with 12 positions matching TRBD1. The CDR3 is made up of 15 amino acids. Germline V lookup: CDR1 MGHRA, CDR2 YSYEKL. The ends lost 3 bases at V and 13 bases at J; junction bases unmatched: 10. The CDR3 protein is CASSQTGTGGETQFF. The CDR3 nucleotides are TGCGCCAGCAGCCAGACCGGGACAGGGGGCGAGACCCAGTTCTTC.

The chain links TRBV18 to TRBJ2-1; D tentatively reads TRBD1 or TRBD2 (5 bases each). The ends were cut back, 2 bases at V and 7 bases at J, with 12 bases in the middle. Germline V lookup: CDR1 KGHSH, CDR2 LQKENI. The CDR3 is 14 amino acids. DNA of the CDR3: TGTGCCAGCTCACCAGGTCGGGACCCTAATGAGCAGTTCTTC. This sequence encodes CASSPGRDPNEQFF.

J is TRBJ2-1 and V is TRBV5-1; 7 bases map to TRBD2. Trimming at V came to 6 bases and at J to 2 bases, leaving 17 bases not matched to a gene. The CDR3 totals 18 residues. CDR1 and CDR2 from the germline V gene are SGHRS and YFSETQ. As DNA, the CDR3 is TGCGCCAGCACCGGGGGGACCGCCACGGGACCGGCCTACAATGAGCAGTTCTTC. Protein product: CASTGGTATGPAYNEQFF.

This rearrangement joins TRBV7-2 to TRBJ2-3, with 10 bases aligning to TRBD2. The J segment lost 2 bases and the V segment lost 5 bases, leaving 4 bases of the junction unmatched. The CDR3 extends over 15 amino acids. Germline V gene sequence: CDR1 SGHTA, CDR2 FQGNSA. In DNA form, the CDR3 reads TGTGCCAGCAGCCAACTAGCGGGACTCACAGATACGCAGTATTTT. Translation: CASSQLAGLTDTQYF. The full variable domain, in which reference TRBV7-2 and TRBJ2-3 provide the parts outside the CDR3, is GAGVSQSPSNKVTEKGKDVELRCDPISGHTALYWYRQSLGQGLEFLIYFQGNSAPDKSGLPSDRFSAERTGGSVSTLTIQRTQQEDSAVYLCASSQLAGLTDTQYFGPGTRLTVL.

The V and J genes are TRBV6-6 and TRBJ2-5, with unresolved D. The germline V gene encodes CDR1 MNHNY and CDR2 SVGAGI (reference sequence). Trimming cost V 8 bases and J 5 bases, with 21 bases left between them. The CDR3 has 15 amino acids. CDR3 region: CASLGRASGVETQYF. Written as DNA, the CDR3 is TGTGCCAGCCTCGGAAGGGCTAGTGGGGTCGAGACCCAGTACTTC.

This clonotype was counted between two and nine times. The rearrangement joins TRBV12-3 or TRBV12-4 to TRBJ2-7; D possibly uses TRBD1 or TRBD2 (6 bases each). Trimming pared 5 bases from V and 3 bases from J, leaving 23 bases between. This CDR3 is 17 amino acids long. The CDR3 bases are TGTGCCAGCAGTCCCGCGGGAACAGGGCCCCGTAACTACGAGCAGTACTTC. Its protein is CASSPAGTGPRNYEQYF.